The rows below give T cell receptor beta chains drawn from one sample of a study of yellow fever vaccine responses in identical twins. TCRdb itself ran the RT-PCR reads through MiXCR, one entry per CDR3 protein. The sample has around 2,000 distinct CDR3 sequences; 7.4% are singletons. The starting material was T cells from blood (PBMCs), unsorted or a sorted subset (not recorded which), obtained 2 years after vaccination. The receptor source for this set is a woman aged 18-29 years who received the yellow fever vaccine. CDR3s include the opening cysteine and the closing phenylalanine or tryptophan. A D gene is named only where the DNA matches it firmly. Size is omitted from some rows. Given values are once, few, many or a class for expanded clones.

clone_size: few; v_call: TRBV15; d_call: -; j_call: TRBJ1-4; cdr3_aa: CATRLSGGNEKLFF; cdr3_nt: TGTGCCACCAGGTTGTCCGGGGGCAATGAAAAACTGTTTTTT
clone_size: -; v_call: TRBV28; d_call: -; j_call: TRBJ2-3; cdr3_aa: CASSPQSTDTQYF; cdr3_nt: TGTGCCAGCAGTCCACAATCCACAGATACGCAGTATTTT
clone_size: -; v_call: TRBV28; d_call: -; j_call: TRBJ2-3; cdr3_aa: CAISSGAGGRTDTQYF; cdr3_nt: TGTGCCATCTCCTCCGGGGCGGGTGGGAGAACAGATACGCAGTATTTT
clone_size: large; v_call: TRBV4-1; d_call: -; j_call: TRBJ1-5; cdr3_aa: CASSQTTGSNQPQHF; cdr3_nt: TGCGCCAGCAGCCAAACTACAGGGAGCAATCAGCCCCAGCATTTT
clone_size: few; v_call: TRBV10-1; d_call: TRBD2; j_call: TRBJ2-7; cdr3_aa: CASSESGSYEQYF; cdr3_nt: TGCGCCAGCAGTGAAAGCGGGAGCTACGAGCAGTACTTC
clone_size: -; v_call: TRBV6-1; d_call: TRBD1; j_call: TRBJ2-1; cdr3_aa: CASRKQGARYYNEQFF; cdr3_nt: TGTGCCAGCAGGAAACAGGGGGCGAGGTACTACAATGAGCAGTTCTTC
clone_size: few; v_call: TRBV24-1; d_call: -; j_call: TRBJ2-1; cdr3_aa: CATSDPHLHQFF; cdr3_nt: TGTGCCACCAGTGATCCTCACCTGCACCAGTTCTTC
clone_size: few; v_call: TRBV19; d_call: -; j_call: TRBJ2-3; cdr3_aa: CASSITPTSTDTQYF; cdr3_nt: TGTGCCAGTAGTATAACCCCGACTAGCACAGATACGCAGTATTTT
clone_size: few; v_call: TRBV4-1; d_call: -; j_call: TRBJ1-1; cdr3_aa: CASSQVGNTEAFF; cdr3_nt: TGCGCCAGCAGCCAAGTCGGGAACACTGAAGCTTTCTTT
clone_size: few; v_call: TRBV11-1; d_call: -; j_call: TRBJ1-2; cdr3_aa: CASSLARGQGYGYTF; cdr3_nt: TGTGCCAGCAGCTTAGCTCGGGGGCAAGGCTATGGCTACACCTTC
clone_size: few; v_call: TRBV20-1; d_call: TRBD1; j_call: TRBJ2-7; cdr3_aa: CSARGTTGLNYEQYF; cdr3_nt: TGCAGTGCTAGAGGAACGACAGGGCTTAACTACGAGCAGTACTTC
clone_size: -; v_call: TRBV29-1; d_call: -; j_call: TRBJ2-2; cdr3_aa: CSVEAGYTGELFF; cdr3_nt: TGCAGCGTTGAAGCCGGATACACCGGGGAGCTGTTTTTT
clone_size: -; v_call: TRBV6-9; d_call: -; j_call: TRBJ1-5; cdr3_aa: CASIHLWQDGNQPQHF; cdr3_nt: TGTGCCAGCATACATCTATGGCAGGATGGCAATCAGCCCCAGCATTTT
clone_size: medium-sized; v_call: TRBV11-1; d_call: -; j_call: TRBJ1-6; cdr3_aa: CASSLQVMKDSPLHF; cdr3_nt: TGTGCCAGCAGCTTGCAGGTCATGAAGGACTCACCCCTCCACTTT
clone_size: few; v_call: TRBV24-1; d_call: -; j_call: TRBJ2-1; cdr3_aa: CAVMSSYNEQFF; cdr3_nt: TGTGCCGTCATGAGCTCCTACAATGAGCAGTTCTTC
clone_size: large; v_call: TRBV4-3; d_call: -; j_call: TRBJ2-7; cdr3_aa: CASSPQFTGSYEQYF; cdr3_nt: TGCGCCAGCAGCCCCCAGTTCACAGGCTCCTACGAGCAGTACTTC
clone_size: -; v_call: TRBV19; d_call: TRBD2; j_call: TRBJ2-2; cdr3_aa: CASSIRSGGASGELFF; cdr3_nt: TGTGCCAGTAGTATAAGGTCCGGGGGGGCTTCGGGGGAGCTGTTTTTT
clone_size: -; v_call: TRBV4-3; d_call: TRBD1; j_call: TRBJ2-7; cdr3_aa: CASSQDRDSSYEQYF; cdr3_nt: TGCGCCAGCAGCCAAGATCGGGACAGCTCCTACGAGCAGTACTTC
clone_size: large; v_call: TRBV11-1; d_call: TRBD1; j_call: TRBJ2-7; cdr3_aa: CASSFSHHDRGYEQYF; cdr3_nt: TGTGCCAGCAGCTTTTCCCATCACGACAGGGGGTACGAGCAGTACTTC
clone_size: -; v_call: TRBV11-3; d_call: -; j_call: TRBJ2-1; cdr3_aa: CASSYSRGTDEQFF; cdr3_nt: TGTGCCAGCAGCTATAGCAGGGGAACAGATGAGCAGTTCTTC
clone_size: -; v_call: TRBV28; d_call: -; j_call: TRBJ2-5; cdr3_aa: CASSPWTETETQYF; cdr3_nt: TGTGCCAGCAGTCCTTGGACAGAGACCGAGACCCAGTACTTC
clone_size: few; v_call: TRBV10-1; d_call: -; j_call: TRBJ2-1; cdr3_aa: CASSHVVGEQFF; cdr3_nt: TGCGCCAGCAGCCACGTAGTAGGTGAGCAGTTCTTC
clone_size: medium-sized; v_call: TRBV10-1; d_call: TRBD2; j_call: TRBJ2-3; cdr3_aa: CASSESTSGTSTDTQYF; cdr3_nt: TGCGCCAGCAGTGAGTCAACTAGCGGAACTAGCACAGATACGCAGTATTTT
clone_size: few; v_call: TRBV10-1; d_call: -; j_call: TRBJ2-3; cdr3_aa: CASRGPGRYTDTQYF; cdr3_nt: TGCGCCAGCAGAGGTCCAGGGCGGTATACAGATACGCAGTATTTT
clone_size: -; v_call: TRBV10-3; d_call: -; j_call: TRBJ2-6; cdr3_aa: CATRDGSSGANVLTF; cdr3_nt: TGTGCCACCCGGGACGGAAGCTCTGGGGCCAACGTCCTGACTTTC
clone_size: medium-sized; v_call: TRBV5-1; d_call: -; j_call: TRBJ1-1; cdr3_aa: CASSIGAVNTEAFF; cdr3_nt: TGCGCCAGCAGCATCGGGGCGGTGAACACTGAAGCTTTCTTT
clone_size: -; v_call: TRBV11-1; d_call: -; j_call: TRBJ2-7; cdr3_aa: CASSLEVITYEQYF; cdr3_nt: TGTGCCAGCAGCTTAGAGGTCATCACCTACGAGCAGTACTTC
clone_size: -; v_call: TRBV2; d_call: -; j_call: TRBJ1-1; cdr3_aa: CASSEQTNTEAFF; cdr3_nt: TGTGCCAGCAGTGAACAGACGAACACTGAAGCTTTCTTT
clone_size: -; v_call: TRBV10-1; d_call: -; j_call: TRBJ2-7; cdr3_aa: CASSTGLSYEQYF; cdr3_nt: TGCGCCAGCAGCACCGGGCTATCCTACGAGCAGTACTTC
clone_size: few; v_call: TRBV20-1; d_call: -; j_call: TRBJ1-1; cdr3_aa: CSARAGSDTEAFF; cdr3_nt: TGCAGTGCTAGAGCGGGGAGTGACACTGAAGCTTTCTTT
clone_size: large; v_call: TRBV6-4; d_call: TRBD1; j_call: TRBJ2-3; cdr3_aa: CASSDSGGADTQYF; cdr3_nt: TGTGCCAGCAGTGACTCAGGGGGCGCAGATACGCAGTATTTT
clone_size: -; v_call: TRBV27; d_call: -; j_call: TRBJ2-3; cdr3_aa: CASIGGVRTDTQYF; cdr3_nt: TGTGCCAGCATTGGCGGGGTCCGCACAGATACGCAGTATTTT